Listed here is a single T cell receptor (beta chain). Antigen specificity is unknown. The sample belongs to a study of cytomegalovirus exposure and HLA in healthy donors. Across the study: Genotyping showed less than 85% of about 370 donors falling in the Caucasian-associated ancestry cluster.

Study-wide points: CMV serostatus stood as the only immune exposure information on hand.

The CDR3 consists of 15 residues. Germline V gene lookup returns CDR1 WNHNN and CDR2 SYGVQD (reference sequence). The V and J ends lost 5 bases and 0 bases respectively, with 10 bases between them. Amplification used 60 Vbeta primers and 13 Jbeta primers. Using immunoSEQ multiplex PCR, the repertoire was profiled, and TCRdb retains in-frame clones only, with some absent. The sample yields approximately 170,000 clones, roughly four fifths seen once. Healthy bone marrow donors made up the donor group. The sequence came from a man in his forties in good health and CMV-seronegative. The chain recombines TRBV10-1 with TRBJ2-2, with D possibly TRBD1 on 6 matching bases. The sequenced material came from PBMCs. CDR3 sequence: CASSPDRPNTGELFF. Written as DNA, the CDR3 is TGCGCCAGCAGTCCTGACAGGCCGAACACCGGGGAGCTGTTTTTT.